Detailed here is one TCR beta chain. The assay was immunoSEQ multiplex PCR, and TCRdb's table has in-frame clones only and misses some. This sample has about 73,000 clones, with 90% found just once. Germline lookup yields CDR1 SGHDT and CDR2 YYEEEE. The CDR3 totals 14 residues. Trimming removed 6 bases at V and 1 base at J, with 13 bases between. The source of the sample is a study of T cell changes during pregnancy in multiple sclerosis. The source material was peripheral blood, sampled after pregnancy. The sequence came from a female donor in good health, enrolled as a control in a pregnancy study. This chain joins TRBV5-6 and TRBJ1-1; D call uncertain. CDR3 nucleotide sequence: TGTGCCAGCACACCTCAGAGGGAGAACACTGAAGCTTTCTTT. Its translation is CASTPQRENTEAFF. The full variable domain, rest sourced from reference TRBV5-6 and TRBJ1-1, is DAGVTQSPTHLIKTRGQQVTLRCSPKSGHDTVSWYQQALGQGPQFIFQYYEEEERQRGNFPDRFSGHQFPNYSSELNVNALLLGDSALYLCASTPQRENTEAFFGQGTRLTVV.